Listed below are T cell receptor beta chains from one sample, sequenced in a study of technical replicates of blood from a few donors. Measured with immunoSEQ multiplex PCR; TCRdb has only the in-frame clones, and not every one. The repertoire holds about 83,000 clones, approximately 90% seen once, with 0.27% in the top ten. The specimen sequenced was T cells isolated from PBMCs. The receptors originated from a human donor in good health. CDR3s include the opening cysteine and the closing phenylalanine or tryptophan. Fields, in order: V gene, J gene, D gene, clone size, CDR3 DNA, CDR3 protein. A D gene is named only where the DNA matches it firmly. The size field is filled for only some rows; it gives once, few, many or a size class.

v_gene: TRBV6-4
j_gene: TRBJ2-1
d_gene: TRBD2
abundance: NA
CDR3nt: TGTGCCAGCAGTGACGGGCTAGCGGGAGGATTGGACAATGAGCAGTTCTTC
CDR3aa: CASSDGLAGGLDNEQFF

v_gene: TRBV7-2
j_gene: TRBJ2-5
d_gene: TRBD2
abundance: once
CDR3nt: TGTGCCAGCACCGTTACGGGGGGAGGTGGGACCCAGTACTTC
CDR3aa: CASTVTGGGGTQYF

v_gene: TRBV2
j_gene: TRBJ2-6
d_gene: TRBD2
abundance: NA
CDR3nt: TGTGCCAGCCGGCGGGGACTAGCGGGATCCGGGGCCAACGTCCTGACTTTC
CDR3aa: CASRRGLAGSGANVLTF

v_gene: TRBV5-1
j_gene: TRBJ1-1
d_gene: TRBD1
abundance: once
CDR3nt: TGCGCCAGCAGCTTACGACAGGGACACACTGAAGCTTTCTTT
CDR3aa: CASSLRQGHTEAFF

v_gene: TRBV19
j_gene: TRBJ1-5
d_gene: TRBD1
abundance: NA
CDR3nt: TGTGCCAGTAGTATCTTAGGACAGGTCGTTCAGCCCCAGCATTTT
CDR3aa: CASSILGQVVQPQHF

v_gene: TRBV5-1
j_gene: TRBJ1-1
d_gene: TRBD1
abundance: NA
CDR3nt: TGCGCCAGCAGCTTCTCCGGGACAGCGATTCTCACTGAAGCTTTCTTT
CDR3aa: CASSFSGTAILTEAFF

v_gene: TRBV27
j_gene: TRBJ1-2
d_gene: TRBD1
abundance: NA
CDR3nt: TGTGCCAGCAGTTTTGACAGGGCAAGCTATGGCTACACCTTC
CDR3aa: CASSFDRASYGYTF

v_gene: TRBV7-7
j_gene: TRBJ2-5
d_gene: NA
abundance: once
CDR3nt: TGTGCCAGCAGCTTGAGGGTGGGGCAAGAGACCCAGTACTTC
CDR3aa: CASSLRVGQETQYF

v_gene: TRBV6-1
j_gene: TRBJ2-3
d_gene: TRBD2
abundance: NA
CDR3nt: TGTGCCAGCAGTGAAGCGTTTCTCGGGGGGGCATGGGACTCAGATACGCAGTATTTT
CDR3aa: CASSEAFLGGAWDSDTQYF

v_gene: TRBV18
j_gene: TRBJ2-7
d_gene: NA
abundance: NA
CDR3nt: TGTGCCAGCTCACCACCGATGCAGGGCTCCTACGAGCAGTACTTC
CDR3aa: CASSPPMQGSYEQYF

v_gene: TRBV5-5
j_gene: TRBJ2-1
d_gene: NA
abundance: NA
CDR3nt: TGTGCCAGCAGCAGGACAGACACCCCCTACAATGAGCAGTTCTTC
CDR3aa: CASSRTDTPYNEQFF

v_gene: TRBV28
j_gene: TRBJ2-7
d_gene: TRBD2
abundance: NA
CDR3nt: TGTGCCAGCAGTTTTCCTGGGACTAGCGGGAAAAACGAGCAGTACTTC
CDR3aa: CASSFPGTSGKNEQYF

v_gene: TRBV18
j_gene: TRBJ2-1
d_gene: TRBD2
abundance: NA
CDR3nt: TGTGCCAGCTCACCTAGCGGGAGTTACAATGAGCAGTTCTTC
CDR3aa: CASSPSGSYNEQFF

v_gene: TRBV12-5
j_gene: TRBJ2-3
d_gene: TRBD1
abundance: few
CDR3nt: TGTGCTAGTGGTCCCGGACAGGGGGGAGATACGCAGTATTTT
CDR3aa: CASGPGQGGDTQYF